A single sample is the source of the 2 T cell receptor beta chains below, sequenced in a study of T-cell reconstitution after alpha-beta-depleted transplantation in children. Unique molecular identifiers were used to barcode this TCRbeta library. TCRdb used MiXCR to reprocess the PCR reads, holding one entry per CDR3 protein. The sample has over 200,000 distinct CDR3 sequences, about a tenth seen once; the top ten hold 28%. The sample was PBMCs, taken before TCRalphabeta/CD19-depleted stem cell transplant. The origin of the receptors is a child younger than two with acute myeloid leukemia, due to receive a stem cell transplant.

This clonotype was counted many times. The CDR3 spells CASSTGTDYNEQFF. The CDR3 DNA reads as TGCGCCAGCAGCACCGGGACGGACTACAATGAGCAGTTCTTC. The chain couples TRBV5-1 to TRBJ2-1; D may match TRBD1 or TRBD2 (5 bases each). CDR1 is SGHRS and CDR2 is YFSETQ in the germline V gene. The V gene lost 4 bases and the J gene lost 3 bases, with 11 bases spanning the gap. The CDR3 consists of 14 residues.

This clonotype has a count of ten or more. This chain links TRBV14 with TRBJ2-1, with D uncertain. The CDR3 covers 14 residues. In germline, CDR1 is SGHDN, CDR2 FVKESK. V was cut by 2 bases and J by 13 bases, with 18 bases left in between. The CDR3, as DNA: TGTGCCAGCAGCCAAACCAGGACCAACTCTCGACAGTTCTTC. This translates into CASSQTRTNSRQFF.